This T cell receptor (beta chain) came from a study of shared clonotypes between healthy human individuals. Points from the study as a whole: For naive CD4 cells, roughly 5% of clonotypes were shared across a handful of donors.

The CDR3 runs 14 residues. Germline CDR1 and CDR2: SGHRS and YFSETQ. The junction had 4 bases not matched to a gene; V was cut back by 4 bases and J by 0 bases. Comment on this clone: Its cognate antigen is unknown.

Every subset's genomic DNA went evenly onto several immunoSEQ plates. Original processing notes: Junction-only immunoSEQ sequences carried no quality scores, so filtering differed. This table comes from immunoSEQ multiplex PCR, and its TCRdb copy is limited to in-frame clones, with some not included. The D gene and trimming were derived from the DNA, and the V and J assignments and clone size from that table. The table includes roughly 2,000,000 clones, about 95% detected once. The naive CD8 fraction comprised CD45RO-negative cells positively selected for CCR7 and excluded terminally differentiated effector memory CD45RA+ cells. The donors, all of them Caucasian adults, lived in Nashville, Tennessee.

This sequence joins TRBV5-1 and TRBJ2-7, with 7 bases identical to TRBD1. The source of this sequence is a man younger than 30 in good health. Source material: naive CD8+ T cells sorted from blood. CDR3 coding DNA: TGCGCCAGCAGCCAGGACAGGAGCTCCTACGAGCAGTACTTC. Translated, it gives CASSQDRSSYEQYF.